The 11 T cell receptor beta chains listed next were all sequenced from one sample in a study of control samples from healthy donors and cancer patients. Clones were sequenced by immunoSEQ multiplex PCR, and TCRdb holds only the in-frame ones, with some missing. The sample has 98,000 or so clones, about 88% seen once. Material for sequencing was blood. Source of these receptors: a woman in her sixties or seventies in good health.

J is TRBJ2-5 and V is TRBV4-1; 7 bases fit TRBD2. The ends lost 0 bases at V and 4 bases at J; junction bases unmatched: 8. The CDR3 spans 16 residues. The germline V gene encodes CDR1 MGHRA and CDR2 YSYEKL. Written as DNA, the CDR3 is TGCGCCAGCAGCCAAGAGGGGAGGGTCAGAACAGAGACCCAGTACTTC. This translates into CASSQEGRVRTETQYF.

The rearrangement links TRBV5-6 to TRBJ2-3, with D uncertain. The germline V and J ends were trimmed by 1 base and 5 bases, with 8 bases remaining between them. Per the germline V gene, CDR1 is SGHDT and CDR2 is YYEEEE. This CDR3 has 13 amino acids. DNA of the CDR3: TGTGCCAGCAGCTTGCTTTCGGGAGATACGCAGTATTTT. Translation gives CASSLLSGDTQYF.

This sequence joins TRBV7-2 and TRBJ2-1, with TRBD2 matching 8 bases. Germline V gives CDR1 SGHTA, CDR2 FQGNSA. The junction had 9 bases not matched to a gene; V was cut back by 4 bases and J by 10 bases. The CDR3 is 14 amino acids. Here the CDR3 DNA reads TGTGCCAGCAGCTCCCGGAACCCTAGCGGGGAGCAGTTCTTC. Translating gives CASSSRNPSGEQFF.

The chain is built from TRBV25-1 and TRBJ2-5; TRBD1 matches 7 bases. Germline CDR1 reads MGHDK; CDR2 reads SYGVNS. J was trimmed by 3 bases and V by 3 bases; bases with no gene match: 4. The CDR3 covers 14 residues. In DNA form, the CDR3 reads TGTGCCAGCAGTGACCCGGGACAGAAAGAGACCCAGTACTTC. Protein sequence: CASSDPGQKETQYF. Drawing the rest from reference TRBV25-1 and TRBJ2-5, the complete variable domain is EADIYQTPRYLVIGTGKKITLECSQTMGHDKMYWYQQDPGMELHLIHYSYGVNSTEKGDLSSESTVSRIRTEHFPLTLESARPSHTSQYLCASSDPGQKETQYFGPGTRLLVL.

The chain joins TRBV6-5 to TRBJ2-3, with D tentatively TRBD1 (7 bases). CDR1 MNHEY and CDR2 SVGAGI come from the germline V gene. The V end lost 10 bases, the J end lost 2 bases, and 10 bases lay between the germline ends. This CDR3 has 12 residues. The DNA of the CDR3 is TGTGCCACCAGGGGGGACACAGATACGCAGTATTTT. This codes for CATRGDTDTQYF.

V is TRBV6-2 or TRBV6-3 and J is TRBJ1-3; D is perhaps TRBD1 (6 bases). V dropped 6 bases and J dropped 3 bases, with 18 bases sitting between them. The CDR3 length is 16 residues. Germline V gives CDR1 MNHEY, CDR2 SVGEGT. CDR3 region: CASSPARGGGGNTIYF. In nucleotides, the CDR3 is TGTGCCAGCAGCCCTGCCCGAGGGGGAGGTGGAAACACCATATATTTT.

The V and J genes are TRBV19 and TRBJ1-1; 7 positions match TRBD1. CDR3 size: 16 residues. Per the germline V gene, CDR1 is LNHDA and CDR2 is SQIVND (reference sequence). V shed 8 bases, J shed 4 bases, and the junction held 16 bases outside the gene matches. CDR3 nucleotides: TGTGCCAGTTGGGCGCGTTACAGGGGAGGGGGCACTGAAGCTTTCTTT. This gives the protein CASWARYRGGGTEAFF.

The chain links TRBV4-3 to TRBJ2-5, with 12 bases fitting TRBD2. V trimming: 0 bases; J trimming: 4 bases; junction bases outside the gene matches: 3. This CDR3 spans 16 amino acids. Germline loops: CDR1 LGHNA, CDR2 YSLEER. As DNA, the CDR3 is TGCGCCAGCAGCCAAGATGAGGGACTAGCGGGAGAGACCCAGTACTTC. Translated, it gives CASSQDEGLAGETQYF.

The CDR3 reads CATSRIIFRDRGMDTEAFF. The CDR3 bases are TGTGCCACCAGCAGAATTATCTTCCGGGACAGGGGGATGGACACTGAAGCTTTCTTT. The rearrangement links TRBV15 to TRBJ1-1; TRBD1 agrees at 11 bases. Trimming at V came to 2 bases and at J to 3 bases, leaving 14 bases not matched to a gene. The CDR3 loop spans 19 amino acids. Germline lookup yields CDR1 LNHNV and CDR2 YYDKDF (reference sequence).

The chain uses TRBV4-3 and TRBJ2-3; D may be TRBD2 (6 bases). Trimming removed 1 base from V and 4 bases from J, with 9 bases in between. Germline V lookup: CDR1 LGHNA, CDR2 YSLEER. This CDR3 is 14 amino acids long. The CDR3 spells CASSQAAGSDTQYF. Written as DNA, the CDR3 is TGCGCCAGCAGCCAAGCTGCGGGGTCAGATACGCAGTATTTT.

This chain uses TRBV4-1 with TRBJ2-1; TRBD2 matches at 12 bases. CDR1 and CDR2 (germline): MGHRA, YSYEKL. CDR3 length: 18 residues. Losses at the gene ends were 1 base for V and 0 bases for J; bases not matched to a gene: 4. CDR3 nucleotide sequence: TGCGCCAGCAGCCAAGGGACTAGCGGGGCTAGCTCCTACAATGAGCAGTTCTTC. Translation gives CASSQGTSGASSYNEQFF.